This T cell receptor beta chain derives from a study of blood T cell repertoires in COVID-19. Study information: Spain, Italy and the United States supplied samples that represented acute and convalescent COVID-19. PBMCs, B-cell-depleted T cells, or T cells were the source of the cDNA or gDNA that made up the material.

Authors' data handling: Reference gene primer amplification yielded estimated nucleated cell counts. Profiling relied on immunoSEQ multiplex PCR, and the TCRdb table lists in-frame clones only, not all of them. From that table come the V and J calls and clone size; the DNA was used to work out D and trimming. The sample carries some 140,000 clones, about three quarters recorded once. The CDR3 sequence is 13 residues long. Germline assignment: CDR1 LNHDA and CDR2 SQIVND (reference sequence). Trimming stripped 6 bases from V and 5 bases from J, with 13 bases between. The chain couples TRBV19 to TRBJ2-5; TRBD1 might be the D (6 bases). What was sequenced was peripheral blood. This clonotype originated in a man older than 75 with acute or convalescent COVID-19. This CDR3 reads CASRGTIIETQYF. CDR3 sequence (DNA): TGTGCCAGTAGGGGGACAATCATTGAGACCCAGTACTTC.